Listed below are T cell receptor beta chains from one sample, sequenced in a study of blood T cell repertoires in COVID-19. Sequencing was performed with immunoSEQ multiplex PCR; in TCRdb, only in-frame clones are kept and a portion is missing. The sample has nearly 400,000 clones; roughly 90% are singletons. The specimen was PBMCs or T cells enriched from blood (not recorded which). Source of these receptors: a woman aged 30 to 39 who had recovered from COVID-19. Each CDR3 is given with its conserved first and last residue. The D gene is left open where the match is weak. Not every row has a clone size; where given, it reads once, few, many or a size class.

V gene	clone size	J gene	D gene	CDR3 protein	CDR3 DNA
TRBV28	NA	TRBJ2-2	TRBD1	CASRRPGGNTGELFF	TGTGCCAGCAGGCGCCCAGGGGGCAACACCGGGGAGCTGTTTTTT
TRBV11-3	NA	TRBJ1-3	TRBD1	CASSNNAETGECSGNTIYF	TGTGCCAGCAGTAATAATGCTGAGACAGGGGAATGTTCTGGAAACACCATATATTTT
TRBV18	NA	TRBJ2-7	NA	CASSPGQSYEQYF	TGTGCCAGCTCACCTGGACAGTCCTACGAGCAGTACTTC
TRBV12-3/TRBV12-4	NA	TRBJ2-3	NA	CASANTDTQYF	TGTGCCAGCGCGAACACAGATACGCAGTATTTT
TRBV10-1	NA	TRBJ1-1	NA	CASSEDSVNTEAFF	TGCGCCAGCAGTGAAGACAGCGTAAACACTGAAGCTTTCTTT
TRBV30	NA	TRBJ2-1	NA	CAWTRPLGGGSEQFF	TGTGCCTGGACAAGACCGTTAGGGGGGGGGAGTGAGCAGTTCTTC
TRBV19	NA	TRBJ2-1	TRBD1	CASSILAGTGQFF	TGTGCCAGTAGTATTCTCGCCGGGACAGGCCAGTTCTTC
TRBV7-2	NA	TRBJ1-5	NA	CASSLAGGLSNQPQHF	TGTGCCAGCAGCCTGGCGGGGGGCCTAAGCAATCAGCCCCAGCATTTT
TRBV3-1/TRBV3-2	NA	TRBJ1-1	NA	CASSQDKCCGGFVRTEAFF	TGTGCCAGCAGCCAAGATAAATGTTGCGGGGGGTTTGTGCGCACTGAAGCTTTCTTT
TRBV11-2	NA	TRBJ2-5	TRBD2	CASSALAGGPGYF	TGTGCCAGCAGCGCCCTAGCGGGAGGCCCTGGGTACTTC
TRBV21-1	once	TRBJ1-1	NA	CASSKDPTQVGSEAFF	TGTGCCAGCAGCAAAGACCCCACTCAGGTGGGTAGTGAAGCTTTCTTT
TRBV9	NA	TRBJ1-2	NA	CASSVGGRYTF	TGTGCCAGCAGCGTAGGAGGGCGCTACACCTTC
TRBV7-2	NA	TRBJ2-3	NA	CASSHPGAQYF	TGTGCCAGCAGCCACCCGGGTGCGCAGTATTTT
TRBV5-1	once	TRBJ2-7	NA	CASSLGQYSYEQYF	TGCGCCAGCAGCTTGGGTCAGTACTCCTACGAGCAGTACTTC
TRBV3-1/TRBV3-2	NA	TRBJ2-5	NA	CASSQEGTLRPQYF	TGTGCCAGCAGCCAAGAGGGCACCCTAAGGCCCCAGTACTTC
TRBV30	NA	TRBJ1-5	NA	CAWSVTISNQPQHF	TGTGCCTGGAGTGTCACAATTAGCAATCAGCCCCAGCATTTT
TRBV13	few	TRBJ2-1	TRBD2	CASSLGGAGDNEQFF	TGTGCCAGCAGCTTAGGCGGAGCGGGAGACAATGAGCAGTTCTTC
TRBV15	once	TRBJ2-5	NA	CATSRDPQGETQYF	TGTGCCACCAGCAGAGATCCGCAGGGAGAGACCCAGTACTTC
TRBV12-5	NA	TRBJ2-2	NA	CASGLVGPLNTGELFF	TGTGCTAGTGGTTTGGTTGGGCCGCTGAACACCGGGGAGCTGTTTTTT
TRBV12-1	NA	TRBJ2-7	NA	CASSFSPGQGPQEGASASYEQYF	TGTGCCAGCAGCTTTTCCCCGGGACAGGGGCCCCAAGAAGGAGCTAGCGCGTCCTACGAGCAGTACTTC
TRBV24-1	NA	TRBJ2-1	TRBD2	CATSDFAGAYNEQFF	TGTGCCACCAGTGATTTTGCGGGAGCGTACAATGAGCAGTTCTTC
TRBV5-1	NA	TRBJ2-1	TRBD2	CASSVDGRGSSYNEQFF	TGCGCCAGCAGCGTAGATGGGAGGGGCAGCTCCTACAATGAGCAGTTCTTC
TRBV29-1	NA	TRBJ1-1	NA	CSADIQGYTEAFF	TGCAGCGCTGACATACAGGGATACACTGAAGCTTTCTTT
TRBV29-1	NA	TRBJ2-7	TRBD1	CSVPGQGYEQYF	TGCAGCGTTCCGGGACAGGGCTACGAGCAGTACTTC
TRBV6-2/TRBV6-3	NA	TRBJ1-1	NA	CASSATLRGTEAFF	TGTGCCAGCAGCGCGACCCTAAGGGGCACTGAAGCTTTCTTT
TRBV15	NA	TRBJ2-1	TRBD2	CATSIERPGRGDEQFF	TGTGCCACCAGCATAGAGAGGCCCGGGAGGGGCGATGAGCAGTTCTTC
TRBV7-2	NA	TRBJ2-2	TRBD2	CASSLDLAGGNTGELFF	TGTGCCAGCAGCTTAGACCTTGCGGGGGGAAACACCGGGGAGCTGTTTTTT